This T cell receptor (beta chain) was recovered during a study of identical twins. Study-wide results and limits: Part of the zero-insertion signal could reflect confounding by invariant MAIT and iNKT cells. Abundant cord blood beta clonotypes carried fewer insertions; memory repertoires showed none.

Trimming stripped 4 bases from V and 7 bases from J, with 16 bases between. Germline CDR1 SQVTM, CDR2 ANQGSEA. This CDR3 contains 13 residues. Comment on this clonotype: The antigen is undetermined.

A universal primer site was incorporated via template switching, and the cDNA contained unique molecular identifiers. TCRdb used MiXCR to reprocess the 5' RACE reads, holding one entry per CDR3 protein. The profile shows some 560,000 distinct CDR3 sequences, 9% to 10% of them singletons. The same sample was also used in a study of yellow fever vaccine responses in identical twins.

The source material was PBMCs. V is TRBV29-1 and J is TRBJ1-1; tentative D call: TRBD1 (5 bases). This clonotype was obtained from a woman under 30 in good health. The CDR3 region is CSVVSQPQGEAFF. CDR3 coding DNA: TGCAGCGTTGTGAGTCAGCCCCAGGGTGAAGCTTTCTTT. Using reference TRBV29-1 and TRBJ1-1 for the parts outside the CDR3, the full variable domain is SAVISQKPSRDICQRGTSLTIQCQVDSQVTMMFWYRQQPGQSLTLIATANQGSEATYESGFVIDKFPISRPNLTFSTLTVSNMSPEDSSIYLCSVVSQPQGEAFFGQGTRLTVV.